These 6 T cell receptor beta chains were all obtained from the same sample, sequenced in a study of cytomegalovirus exposure and HLA in healthy donors. The PCR had 60 Vbeta and 13 Jbeta primers. TCRdb's table, derived via immunoSEQ multiplex PCR, lists solely in-frame clones and lacks some. The sample lists under 150,000 clones, over 60% occurring once. The sequenced sample consisted of PBMCs. These receptors all come from a man aged 25 to 40 in good health and CMV-seronegative.

This clone occurred a few times. The rearrangement uses TRBV5-1 and TRBJ2-1; 10 bases are a match to TRBD1. The germline CDR1 and CDR2 sequences are SGHRS and YFSETQ. There are 15 residues in the CDR3. V was pared by 2 bases and J by 4 bases, with 3 bases of the junction left unmatched. The CDR3 sequence: CASSLPGQGYNEQFF. In DNA, the CDR3 is TGCGCCAGCAGCTTACCGGGACAGGGGTACAATGAGCAGTTCTTC.

The chain joins TRBV6-5 to TRBJ2-5; 7 bases map to TRBD1. CDR3 length: 13 amino acids. Trimming removed 0 bases from V and 5 bases from J; junction bases left unmatched: 0. Germline CDR1 reads MNHEY; CDR2 reads SVGAGI. The CDR3 region is CASSYSTGETQYF. Here the CDR3 DNA reads TGTGCCAGCAGTTACTCGACAGGGGAGACCCAGTACTTC.

In DNA, the CDR3 is TGTGCCAGCAGCACGGGACAGCCTACGGCTCAGCCCCAGCATTTT. Translated: CASSTGQPTAQPQHF. This chain uses TRBV5-8 with TRBJ1-5; 7 bases are a match to TRBD1. Per germline, CDR1 SGHTS and CDR2 YDEGEE. The junction had 10 bases not matched to a gene; V was cut back by 4 bases and J by 6 bases. This CDR3 is built from 15 residues.

This sequence joins TRBV2 and TRBJ1-1; the D is unclear. Per the germline V gene, CDR1 is SNHLY and CDR2 is FYNNEI. This CDR3 has 11 residues. Trimming took off 8 bases at V and 10 bases at J, with 14 bases between the two ends. The CDR3 region has the DNA TGTGCCAGCTTTGGGGAGGGAGGAGCTTTCTTT. Its protein product is CASFGEGGAFF.

The V gene is TRBV5-5, the J gene TRBJ2-5; the match to TRBD1 covers 7 bases. Germline values: CDR1 SGHKS, CDR2 YYEKEE (reference sequence). The CDR3 contains 13 residues. The V and J ends lost 4 bases and 3 bases, in that order; junction bases with no gene match: 3. The CDR3 coding sequence is TGTGCCAGCAGCCCCGGACAGGAAGAGACCCAGTACTTC. This codes for CASSPGQEETQYF.

The rearrangement joins TRBV5-1 to TRBJ1-1; TRBD1 matches 8 bases. Germline CDR1 and CDR2: SGHRS and YFSETQ. Trimming removed 0 bases from V and 0 bases from J; junction bases left unmatched: 4. The CDR3 is 16 residues long. CDR3 protein: CASSLEPQGVNTEAFF. The CDR3 DNA reads TGCGCCAGCAGCTTGGAGCCACAGGGGGTGAACACTGAAGCTTTCTTT. Full variable domain (missing parts from reference TRBV5-1 and TRBJ1-1): KAGVTQTPRYLIKTRGQQVTLSCSPISGHRSVSWYQQTPGQGLQFLFEYFSETQRNKGNFPGRFSGRQFSNSRSEMNVSTLELGDSALYLCASSLEPQGVNTEAFFGQGTRLTVV.